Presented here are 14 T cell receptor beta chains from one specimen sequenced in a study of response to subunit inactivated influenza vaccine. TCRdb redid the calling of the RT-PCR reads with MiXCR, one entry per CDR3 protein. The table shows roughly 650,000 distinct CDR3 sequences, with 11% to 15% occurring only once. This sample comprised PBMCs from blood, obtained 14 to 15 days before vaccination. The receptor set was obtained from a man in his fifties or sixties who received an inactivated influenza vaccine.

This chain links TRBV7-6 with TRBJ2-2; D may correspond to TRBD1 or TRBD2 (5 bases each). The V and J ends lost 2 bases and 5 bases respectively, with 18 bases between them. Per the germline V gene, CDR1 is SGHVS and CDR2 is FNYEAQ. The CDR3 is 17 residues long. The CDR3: CASSLRAQGSGTGELFF. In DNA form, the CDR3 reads TGTGCCAGCAGCTTAAGGGCTCAGGGATCGGGAACCGGGGAGCTGTTTTTT. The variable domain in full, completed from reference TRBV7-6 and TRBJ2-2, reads GAGVSQSPRYKVTKRGQDVALRCDPISGHVSLYWYRQALGQGPEFLTYFNYEAQQDKSGLPNDRFSAERPEGSISTLTIQRTEQRDSAMYRCASSLRAQGSGTGELFFGEGSRLTVL.

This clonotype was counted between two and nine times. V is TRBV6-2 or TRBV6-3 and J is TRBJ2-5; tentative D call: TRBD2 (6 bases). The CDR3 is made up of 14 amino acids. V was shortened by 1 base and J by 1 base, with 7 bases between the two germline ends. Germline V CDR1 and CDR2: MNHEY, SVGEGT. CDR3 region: CASSYLAVQETQYF. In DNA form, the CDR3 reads TGTGCCAGCAGTTACTTAGCGGTCCAAGAGACCCAGTACTTC.

The CDR3 DNA is TGTGCCAGCAGCGCGAGACTAGCGGGGGCCCTTGATACGCAGTATTTT. This encodes CASSARLAGALDTQYF. V gene TRBV7-2 combines with J gene TRBJ2-3; 12 bases fit TRBD2. CDR3 length: 16 residues. V lost 5 bases, J lost 6 bases, and 9 bases stayed unmatched. The germline gives CDR1 SGHTA, CDR2 FQGNSA. Full variable domain (rest looked up from reference TRBV7-2 and TRBJ2-3): GAGVSQSPSNKVTEKGKDVELRCDPISGHTALYWYRQSLGQGLEFLIYFQGNSAPDKSGLPSDRFSAERTGGSVSTLTIQRTQQEDSAVYLCASSARLAGALDTQYFGPGTRLTVL.

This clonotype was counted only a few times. DNA for the CDR3: TGTGCCAGCAGTGAAGTCGGAGGGAGTTATGAGCAGTTCTTC. Residues: CASSEVGGSYEQFF. The chain combines TRBV6-1 with TRBJ2-1, with a weak D call TRBD2 (6 bases). Germline V gene lookup returns CDR1 MNHNS and CDR2 SASEGT. The CDR3 length is 14 residues. Trimming cost V 1 base and J 8 bases, with 12 bases left between them.

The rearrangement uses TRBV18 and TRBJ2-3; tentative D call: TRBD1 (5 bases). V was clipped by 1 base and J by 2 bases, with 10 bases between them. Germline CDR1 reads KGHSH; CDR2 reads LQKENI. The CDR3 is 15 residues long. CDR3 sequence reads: CASSPQGVVTDTQYF. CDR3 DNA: TGTGCCAGCTCACCACAAGGGGTAGTCACAGATACGCAGTATTTT. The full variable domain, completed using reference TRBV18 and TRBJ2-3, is NAGVMQNPRHLVRRRGQEARLRCSPMKGHSHVYWYRQLPEEGLKFMVYLQKENIIDESGMPKERFSAEFPKEGPSILRIQQVVRGDSAAYFCASSPQGVVTDTQYFGPGTRLTVL.

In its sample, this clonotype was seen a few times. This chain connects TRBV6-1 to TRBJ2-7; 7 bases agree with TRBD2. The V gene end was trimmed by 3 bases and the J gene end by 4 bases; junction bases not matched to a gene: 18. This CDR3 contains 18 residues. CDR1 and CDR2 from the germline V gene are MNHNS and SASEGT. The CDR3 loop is CASSEFTGGGVVGYEQYF. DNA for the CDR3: TGTGCCAGCAGTGAGTTCACGGGCGGGGGAGTAGTAGGGTACGAGCAGTACTTC.

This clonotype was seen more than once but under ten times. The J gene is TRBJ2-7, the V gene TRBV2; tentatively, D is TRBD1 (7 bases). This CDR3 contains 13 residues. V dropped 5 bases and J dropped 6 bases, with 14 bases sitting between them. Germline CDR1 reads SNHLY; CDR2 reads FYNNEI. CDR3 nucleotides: TGTGCCAGCAGTTCAGGGGGGTCGTCCGAGCAGTACTTC. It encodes CASSSGGSSEQYF.

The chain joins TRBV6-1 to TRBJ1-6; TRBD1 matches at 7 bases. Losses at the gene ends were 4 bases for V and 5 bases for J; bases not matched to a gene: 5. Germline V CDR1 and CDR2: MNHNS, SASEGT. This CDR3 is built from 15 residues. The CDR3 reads CASSGGTADNSPLHF. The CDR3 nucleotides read TGTGCCAGCAGTGGGGGGACAGCCGATAATTCACCCCTCCACTTT.

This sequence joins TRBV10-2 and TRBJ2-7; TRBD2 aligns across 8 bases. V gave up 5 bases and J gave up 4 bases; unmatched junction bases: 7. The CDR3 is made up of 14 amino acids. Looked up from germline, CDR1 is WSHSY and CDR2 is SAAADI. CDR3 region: CASSWRGVGYEQYF. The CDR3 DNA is TGCGCCAGCAGTTGGCGGGGGGTCGGATACGAGCAGTACTTC.

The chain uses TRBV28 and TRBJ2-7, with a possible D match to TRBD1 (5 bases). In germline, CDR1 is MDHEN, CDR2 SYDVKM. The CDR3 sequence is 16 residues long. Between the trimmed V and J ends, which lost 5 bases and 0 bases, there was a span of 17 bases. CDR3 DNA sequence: TGTGCCAGCAGTACAACAGGAGCCTACAGCTCCTACGAGCAGTACTTC. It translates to CASSTTGAYSSYEQYF.

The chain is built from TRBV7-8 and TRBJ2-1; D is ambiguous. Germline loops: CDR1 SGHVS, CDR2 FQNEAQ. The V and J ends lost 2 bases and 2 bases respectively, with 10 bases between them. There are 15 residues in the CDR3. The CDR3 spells CASSLRLTTYNEQFF. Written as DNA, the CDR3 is TGTGCCAGCAGCTTAAGGCTAACCACCTACAATGAGCAGTTCTTC.

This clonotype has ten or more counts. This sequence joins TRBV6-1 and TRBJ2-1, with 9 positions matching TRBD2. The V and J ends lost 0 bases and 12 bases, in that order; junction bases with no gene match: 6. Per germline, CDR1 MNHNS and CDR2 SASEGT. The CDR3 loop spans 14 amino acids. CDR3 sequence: CASSEAPKAGGQFF. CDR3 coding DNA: TGTGCCAGCAGTGAAGCTCCTAAAGCGGGGGGGCAGTTCTTC.

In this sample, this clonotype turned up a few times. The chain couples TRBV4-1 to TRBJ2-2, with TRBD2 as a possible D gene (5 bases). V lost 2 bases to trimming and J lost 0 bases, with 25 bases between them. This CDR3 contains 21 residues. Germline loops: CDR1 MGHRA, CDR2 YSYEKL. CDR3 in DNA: TGCGCCAGCAGCCAACATTCAAACCGAGGGCGCCTCCGATCGAACACCGGGGAGCTGTTTTTT. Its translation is CASSQHSNRGRLRSNTGELFF.

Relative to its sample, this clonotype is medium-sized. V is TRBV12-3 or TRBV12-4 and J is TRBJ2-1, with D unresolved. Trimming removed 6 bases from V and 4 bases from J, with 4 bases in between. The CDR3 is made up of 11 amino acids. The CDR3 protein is CASSSYNEQFF. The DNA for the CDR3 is TGTGCCAGCAGCTCGTACAATGAGCAGTTCTTC.